This TCR beta chain was retrieved from a study of cytomegalovirus exposure and HLA in healthy donors. It was with 60 Vbeta and 13 Jbeta primers that the PCR ran. Repertoires were generated with immunoSEQ multiplex PCR, while TCRdb's copy carries only in-frame clones and drops some. The data hold around 100,000 clones, with 70% to 75% observed a single time. The CDR3 sequence is 13 residues long. The germline V gene encodes CDR1 SGHDN and CDR2 FVKESK. Trimming cost V 0 bases and J 1 base, with 3 bases left between them. V gene TRBV14 combines with J gene TRBJ1-1; D remains ambiguous. The sequenced sample was PBMCs. This receptor was obtained from a man between 40 and 49 years old in good health and CMV-seronegative. The CDR3 DNA follows: TGTGCCAGCAGCCAAGATAGGAACACTGAAGCTTTCTTT. Amino acid sequence: CASSQDRNTEAFF. The whole variable domain, filled in from reference TRBV14 and TRBJ1-1, reads EAGVTQFPSHSVIEKGQTVTLRCDPISGHDNLYWYRRVMGKEIKFLLHFVKESKQDESGMPNNRFLAERTGGTYSTLKVQPAELEDSGVYFCASSQDRNTEAFFGQGTRLTVV.